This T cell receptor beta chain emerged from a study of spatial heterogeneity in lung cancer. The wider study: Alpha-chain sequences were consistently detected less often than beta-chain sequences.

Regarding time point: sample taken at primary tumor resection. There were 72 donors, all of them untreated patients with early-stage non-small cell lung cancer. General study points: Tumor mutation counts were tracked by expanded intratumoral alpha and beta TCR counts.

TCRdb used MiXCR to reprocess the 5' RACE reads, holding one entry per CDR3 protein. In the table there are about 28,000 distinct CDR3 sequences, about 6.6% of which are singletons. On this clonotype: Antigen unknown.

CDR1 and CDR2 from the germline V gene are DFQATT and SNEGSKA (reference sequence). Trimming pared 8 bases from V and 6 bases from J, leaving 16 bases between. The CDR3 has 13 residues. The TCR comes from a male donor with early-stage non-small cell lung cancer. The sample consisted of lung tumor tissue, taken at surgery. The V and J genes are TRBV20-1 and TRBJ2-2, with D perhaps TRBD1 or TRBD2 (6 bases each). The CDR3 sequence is CSTGAGLAGELFF. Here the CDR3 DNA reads TGCAGTACGGGGGCCGGGCTTGCCGGGGAGCTGTTTTTT.